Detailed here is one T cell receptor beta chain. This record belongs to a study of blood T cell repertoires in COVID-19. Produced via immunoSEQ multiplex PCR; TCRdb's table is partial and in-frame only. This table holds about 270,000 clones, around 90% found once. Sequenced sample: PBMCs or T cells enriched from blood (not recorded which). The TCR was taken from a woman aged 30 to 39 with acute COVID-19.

The CDR3 is CASSSPGTGFSSNQPQHF. The CDR3, as DNA: TGTGCCAGCAGTTCCCCCGGGACAGGGTTTTCTAGCAATCAGCCCCAGCATTTT. The genes are TRBV28 and TRBJ1-5; 9 bases are a match to TRBD1. Germline V gene lookup returns CDR1 MDHEN and CDR2 SYDVKM. CDR3 length: 18 residues. The junction had 10 bases not matched to a gene; V was cut back by 4 bases and J by 0 bases.